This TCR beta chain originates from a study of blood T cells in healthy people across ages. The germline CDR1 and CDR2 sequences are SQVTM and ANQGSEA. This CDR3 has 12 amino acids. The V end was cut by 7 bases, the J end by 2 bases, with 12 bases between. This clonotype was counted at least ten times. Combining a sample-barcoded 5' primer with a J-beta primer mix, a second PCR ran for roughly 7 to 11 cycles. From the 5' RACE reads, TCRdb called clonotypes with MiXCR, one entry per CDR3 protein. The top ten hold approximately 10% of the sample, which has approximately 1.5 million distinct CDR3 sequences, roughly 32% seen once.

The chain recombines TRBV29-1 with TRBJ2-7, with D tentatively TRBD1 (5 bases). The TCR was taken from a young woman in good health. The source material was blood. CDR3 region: CSGSQGTYEQYF. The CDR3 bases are TGCAGCGGGAGTCAGGGCACCTACGAGCAGTACTTC.